This TCR beta chain originates from a study of cytomegalovirus exposure and HLA in healthy donors. Notes on the study in general: In a later analysis, TCR beta V- and J-gene trimming was associated with a missense DCLRE1C variant. Earlier analysis looked at TCR beta V segments, and most were productive about 87% or about 30% of the time. Association of 16,951 TCR beta sequences with HLA alleles was found at 0.05 false discovery rate in a later analysis.

Losses at the gene ends were 3 bases for V and 0 bases for J; bases not matched to a gene: 4. There are 15 residues in the CDR3. The germline V gene encodes CDR1 SGHDT and CDR2 YYEEEE. About this clone: As yet, its antigen is unknown.

60 Vbeta and 13 Jbeta primers were used in PCR. Data came from immunoSEQ multiplex PCR; TCRdb stores just in-frame clones and leaves some out. This sample yields around 120,000 clones, of which around two thirds are seen a single time; roughly 3% belongs to the top ten. The sequenced sample consisted of PBMCs. This clonotype was obtained from a human donor in good health. V is TRBV5-6 and J is TRBJ1-2; 8 nucleotides line up with TRBD1. The CDR3 region has the DNA TGTGCCAGCAGCTACGGGGACAGGCCTAACTATGGCTACACCTTC. Amino acids: CASSYGDRPNYGYTF.